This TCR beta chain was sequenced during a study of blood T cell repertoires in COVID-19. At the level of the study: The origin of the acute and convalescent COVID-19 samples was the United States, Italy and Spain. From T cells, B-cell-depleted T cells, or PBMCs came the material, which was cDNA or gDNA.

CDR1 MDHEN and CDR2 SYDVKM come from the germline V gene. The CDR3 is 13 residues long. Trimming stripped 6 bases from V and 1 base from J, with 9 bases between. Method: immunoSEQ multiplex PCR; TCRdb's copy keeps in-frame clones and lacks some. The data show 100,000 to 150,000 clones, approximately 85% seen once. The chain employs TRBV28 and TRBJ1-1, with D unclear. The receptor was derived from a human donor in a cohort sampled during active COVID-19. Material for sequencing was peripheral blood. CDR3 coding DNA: TGTGCCAGCAGGGTAACAGCGAACACTGAAGCTTTCTTT. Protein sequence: CASRVTANTEAFF.